The 7 T cell receptor beta chains given below trace back to one sample, sequenced in a study of T cells in Graves' hyperthyroidism and ophthalmopathy. There were TCR beta CDR3 regions amplified from RNA transcripts. RT-PCR in the first round (using the HTBI primer set) targeted the TCR CDR3. TCRdb fed the multiplex PCR reads into MiXCR, producing one record per CDR3 protein. The repertoire holds 500,000 to 750,000 distinct CDR3 sequences, with roughly 50% as singletons. Sequenced sample: peripheral blood or thyroid tissue (not recorded which). These receptors originate from a woman aged 18-29 years with Graves' hyperthyroidism.

The chain links TRBV24-1 to TRBJ1-2; no clear D. This CDR3 has 15 amino acids. V lost 3 bases to trimming and J lost 6 bases, with 16 bases between them. Germline V gene sequence: CDR1 KGHDR, CDR2 SFDVKD. CDR3 nucleotide sequence: TGTGCCACCAGTGATCCTAGCGGGATCTACAATGGCTACACCTTC. Translating it yields CATSDPSGIYNGYTF.

A single count supports this clonotype. This chain uses TRBV6-4 with TRBJ1-1; D call uncertain. Germline assignment: CDR1 MRHNA and CDR2 SNTAGT. The CDR3 sequence is 20 residues long. Trimming removed 5 bases from V and 0 bases from J, with 28 bases in between. CDR3 DNA sequence: TGTGCCAGCAGTCCCCTTAGCGGGGAGCAGACTACCTTAATGAACACTGAAGCTTTCTTT. This encodes CASSPLSGEQTTLMNTEAFF.

To note about this clonotype: The junction does not match germline at one end; this may be a read error. This chain uses TRBV6-6 with TRBJ2-2; D perhaps matches TRBD2 (6 bases). CDR3 length equals 14 residues. Germline-derived CDR1 and CDR2 are MNHNY and SVGAGI (reference sequence). The CDR3 here is CASSPGRWNGGLFF. CDR3 DNA: TGTGCCAGCAGTCCAGGGAGATGGAACGGGGGGCTGTTTTTT.

About this clonotype itself: A junction end diverges from the germline sequence, so it may reflect a read error. V usage is TRBV7-6 and J usage is TRBJ1-6; D uncertain. The CDR3 contains 15 residues. The germline V gene encodes CDR1 SGHVS and CDR2 FNYEAQ. Here the CDR3 reads CANSLVPGSASPLHF. The CDR3 nucleotides read TGTGCCAACAGCTTAGTTCCGGGGTCTGCTTCACCCCTCCACTTT.

This chain's CDR3 is CATPPRTGGRGYTF. CDR3 nucleotide sequence: TGTGCCACCCCTCCTAGGACAGGGGGCCGTGGCTACACCTTC. The gene calls are TRBV24-1 and TRBJ1-2, with 11 positions matching TRBD1. J was trimmed by 7 bases and V by 9 bases; bases with no gene match: 9. The germline V gene encodes CDR1 KGHDR and CDR2 SFDVKD. The length of the CDR3 is 14 residues.

This chain connects TRBV2 to TRBJ2-1; a weak D match, TRBD1 (6 bases). Trimming stripped 4 bases from V and 12 bases from J, with 7 bases between. CDR1 SNHLY and CDR2 FYNNEI come from the germline V gene. This CDR3 is built from 10 residues. CDR3 residues: CASSGGRQFF. The CDR3 DNA follows: TGTGCCAGCAGTGGGGGGCGGCAGTTCTTC.

In the case of this clonotype: Just one base apart from a much larger clone, this may be a read error. The chain recombines TRBV7-6 with TRBJ2-5; perhaps TRBD1 as D (6 bases). CDR1 and CDR2 from the germline V gene are SGHVS and FNYEAQ. This CDR3 has 13 amino acids. V lost 5 bases, J lost 3 bases, and 10 bases lay in between. In DNA, the CDR3 is TGTGCCAGCAGCACGGGACAAAAAGAGACCCAGTACTTC. Translated, it gives CASSTGQKETQYF.